The 24 T cell receptor beta chains below all came from one sample that was sequenced in a study of cytomegalovirus exposure and HLA in healthy donors. The PCR employed 60 Vbeta primers together with 13 Jbeta primers. Sequencing used immunoSEQ multiplex PCR; TCRdb keeps in-frame clones, though not all of them. This table holds roughly 77,000 clones. The sequenced sample consisted of PBMCs. All receptors come from a man aged 25-45 years in good health and CMV-seronegative.

The chain recombines TRBV20-1 with TRBJ1-2; no clear D. Germline assignment: CDR1 DFQATT and CDR2 SNEGSKA (reference sequence). Deletions cut 5 bases from V and 11 bases from J, with 12 bases between. This CDR3 comprises 10 residues. The CDR3 region is CSAGREGYTF. In DNA form, the CDR3 reads TGCAGTGCTGGTCGGGAGGGTTACACCTTC.

The chain couples TRBV7-3 to TRBJ2-3; D ambiguous. This CDR3 spans 16 amino acids. V lost 1 base, J lost 2 bases, and 13 bases lay in between. The germline V gene has CDR1 SGHTA and CDR2 FQGTGA. The CDR3 loop is CASSLNPERSTDTQYF. The CDR3 bases are TGTGCCAGCAGCTTAAATCCGGAGAGGTCCACAGATACGCAGTATTTT.

A word on this clone: Germline is not matched at one junction end, which may reflect a read error. This chain joins TRBV9 and TRBJ2-3; tentative D call: TRBD2 (7 bases). CDR3 size: 17 residues. Germline CDR1 reads SGDLS; CDR2 reads YYNGEE. This CDR3 is CASSHASRTSRTDTQYF. The CDR3 coding sequence is TGTGCCAGCAGCCACGCAAGCCGGACTAGTAGGACAGACACGCAGTATTTT.

This chain joins TRBV6-5 and TRBJ2-1; 9 bases agree with TRBD1. This CDR3 has 13 amino acids. CDR1 MNHEY and CDR2 SVGAGI come from the germline V gene. The J segment lost 13 bases and the V segment lost 4 bases, leaving 8 bases of the junction unmatched. DNA of the CDR3: TGTGCCAGCAGTTCGGGGACAGGGAGTGTACAGTTCTTC. Translating it yields CASSSGTGSVQFF.

J is TRBJ2-7 and V is TRBV7-2; D gene ambiguous. CDR1 is SGHTA, CDR2 FQGNSA, per germline. The CDR3 totals 12 residues. Trimming removed 4 bases from V and 2 bases from J, with 6 bases in between. For the CDR3, the DNA is TGTGCCAGCAGCTGGCTGACCTACGAGCAGTACTTC. Amino acids: CASSWLTYEQYF.

The chain has TRBV5-4 and TRBJ2-7, with TRBD2 identical over 10 bases. V lost 0 bases, J lost 4 bases, and 7 bases stayed unmatched. Looked up from germline, CDR1 is SGHNT and CDR2 is YYREEE (reference sequence). This CDR3 is built from 16 residues. CDR3 region: CASSLGASGSRYEQYF. For the CDR3, the DNA is TGTGCCAGCAGCTTGGGAGCTAGCGGGAGTAGGTACGAGCAGTACTTC.

The rearrangement links TRBV6-5 to TRBJ2-3; 9 bases are a match to TRBD2. Trimming cost V 6 bases and J 6 bases; bases outside gene matches: 4. Germline V gene data show CDR1 as MNHEY and CDR2 as SVGAGI. The CDR3 has 13 residues. CDR3 in DNA: TGTGCCAGCAGAAGGCTAGCGGGGGATACGCAGTATTTT. Its translation is CASRRLAGDTQYF.

J is TRBJ2-5 and V is TRBV18; the D is unclear. The CDR3 contains 11 residues. V gave up 6 bases and J gave up 2 bases, with 4 bases separating them. CDR1 is KGHSH, CDR2 LQKENI, per germline. The CDR3 DNA follows: TGTGCCAGCTCCCGTCAAGAGACCCAGTACTTC. It translates to CASSRQETQYF. The full variable domain, in which reference TRBV18 and TRBJ2-5 provide the parts outside the CDR3, is NAGVMQNPRHLVRRRGQEARLRCSPMKGHSHVYWYRQLPEEGLKFMVYLQKENIIDESGMPKERFSAEFPKEGPSILRIQQVVRGDSAAYFCASSRQETQYFGPGTRLLVL.

This chain connects TRBV5-8 to TRBJ1-1, with unresolved D. CDR3 length: 16 residues. Trimming took off 1 base at V and 2 bases at J, with 15 bases between the two ends. Per germline, CDR1 SGHTS and CDR2 YDEGEE. The CDR3, as DNA: TGTGCCAGCAGCTTGCCGGGGTTAGGCCGTAACACTGAAGCTTTCTTT. Protein sequence: CASSLPGLGRNTEAFF.

This chain links TRBV13 with TRBJ2-1, with TRBD2 matching over 12 bases. The germline V gene has CDR1 PRHDT and CDR2 FYEKMQ (reference sequence). The junction had 1 base not matched to a gene; V was cut back by 1 base and J by 6 bases. This CDR3 has 15 amino acids. CDR3 sequence reads: CASSLELAGGNEQFF. CDR3 sequence (DNA): TGTGCCAGCAGCTTAGAACTAGCGGGGGGCAATGAGCAGTTCTTC.

On this clone: Other DNA sequences in this specimen translate into the identical CDR3. V usage is TRBV4-2 and J usage is TRBJ2-7; the D is unclear. V was clipped by 2 bases and J by 3 bases, with 8 bases between them. There are 13 residues in the CDR3. CDR1 LGHNA and CDR2 YNFKEQ come from the germline V gene. CDR3 region: CASSQPGNYEQYF. The CDR3 coding sequence is TGTGCCAGCAGCCAACCAGGAAACTACGAGCAGTACTTC.

The chain couples TRBV18 to TRBJ1-1; 12 bases fit TRBD1. This CDR3 comprises 16 residues. Germline trimming cut 3 bases from V and 9 bases from J; bases unmatched to any gene: 11. Per the germline V gene, CDR1 is KGHSH and CDR2 is LQKENI. The CDR3: CASSPGTGGAGEKAFF. The CDR3 nucleotides are TGTGCCAGCTCACCGGGGACAGGGGGCGCAGGGGAGAAAGCTTTCTTT.

The chain recombines TRBV18 with TRBJ2-5, with TRBD2 identical over 13 bases. CDR3 length equals 17 residues. V lost 5 bases to trimming and J lost 4 bases; unmatched junction nucleotides: 10. Germline lookup yields CDR1 KGHSH and CDR2 LQKENI. The chain's CDR3 is CASSTRTSGSLGETQYF. The CDR3 coding sequence is TGTGCCAGCTCAACCCGGACTAGCGGGAGTTTGGGAGAGACCCAGTACTTC.

V and J are TRBV19 and TRBJ1-5; no firm D call. The CDR3 totals 13 residues. CDR1 and CDR2 from the germline V gene are LNHDA and SQIVND (reference sequence). The V end lost 1 base, the J end lost 7 bases, and 8 bases lay between the germline ends. The DNA for the CDR3 is TGTGCCAGTAGTATAGTCCTAAGCCAGCCCCAGCATTTT. This sequence encodes CASSIVLSQPQHF.

In regard to this clone: A read error may account for a junction end that differs from germline. The chain couples TRBV2 to TRBJ2-5; 7 positions agree with TRBD2. CDR1 is SNHLY, CDR2 FYNNEI, per germline. The CDR3 has 12 amino acids. CDR3: CASTQLGGLPHF. The CDR3 DNA is TGTGCCAGCACTCAGCTTGGGGGACTACCCCACTTC.

This sequence joins TRBV27 and TRBJ2-5; no definite D call. The CDR3 length is 13 residues. CDR1 is MNHEY and CDR2 is SMNVEV in the germline V gene (reference sequence). The ends were cut back, 0 bases at V and 5 bases at J, with 7 bases in the middle. The CDR3 loop reads CASSLSETETQYF. The DNA for the CDR3 is TGTGCCAGCAGTTTATCGGAGACGGAGACCCAGTACTTC.

The V gene is TRBV27, the J gene TRBJ2-1; 14 bases are shared with TRBD2. J lost 8 bases, V lost 3 bases, and 0 bases had no gene match. The CDR3 extends over 14 amino acids. CDR1 is MNHEY and CDR2 is SMNVEV in the germline V gene (reference sequence). The DNA for the CDR3 is TGTGCCAGCAGTTTGACTAGCGGGAGGGATGAGCAGTTCTTC. Its translation is CASSLTSGRDEQFF.

J is TRBJ1-5 and V is TRBV5-1, with D tentatively TRBD1 (6 bases). V was trimmed by 3 bases and J by 7 bases, leaving 20 bases between them. Germline values: CDR1 SGHRS, CDR2 YFSETQ. CDR3 size: 16 residues. CDR3 sequence: CASSWTPQGSGQPQHF. The CDR3 DNA sequence: TGCGCCAGCAGCTGGACACCACAGGGTTCGGGACAGCCCCAGCATTTT.

The rearrangement joins TRBV4-1 to TRBJ2-7; 8 positions match TRBD2. The CDR3 contains 16 residues. Losses at the gene ends were 3 bases for V and 2 bases for J; bases not matched to a gene: 9. CDR1 and CDR2 from the germline V gene are MGHRA and YSYEKL. The CDR3 region is CASSHPLAGRTYEQYF. Here the CDR3 DNA reads TGCGCCAGCAGCCATCCCCTAGCGGGCCGGACCTACGAGCAGTACTTC.

This sequence joins TRBV5-6 and TRBJ2-3; weak D call: TRBD2 (6 bases). With 4 bases removed from V and 6 bases from J, the gap between germline ends came to 12 bases. Per the germline V gene, CDR1 is SGHDT and CDR2 is YYEEEE. The CDR3 totals 13 residues. CDR3 sequence reads: CASSHWAGDTQYF. The CDR3 DNA is TGTGCCAGCAGCCATTGGGCGGGGGATACGCAGTATTTT.

The V call is TRBV5-5, the J call TRBJ2-7; a weak D match, TRBD2 (7 bases). Between the trimmed V and J ends, which lost 4 bases and 0 bases, there was a span of 14 bases. The CDR3 has 15 residues. CDR1 and CDR2 from the germline V gene are SGHKS and YYEKEE (reference sequence). The CDR3 spells CASSGGAASSYEQYF. CDR3 sequence (DNA): TGTGCCAGCAGCGGGGGGGCGGCTAGCTCCTACGAGCAGTACTTC.

This chain connects TRBV11-3 to TRBJ2-7; 9 nucleotides line up with TRBD1. The CDR3 runs to 17 residues. J lost 0 bases, V lost 1 base, and 7 bases had no gene match. CDR1 is SGHNT and CDR2 is YENEEA in the germline V gene. In nucleotides, the CDR3 is TGTGCCAGCAGCTTAGGGGAACGGGACAGGGACTCCTACGAGCAGTACTTC. Its translation: CASSLGERDRDSYEQYF.

The chain joins TRBV28 to TRBJ1-4; D is perhaps TRBD1 (5 bases). Trimming took 0 bases from V and 2 from J, leaving 7 bases between them. The CDR3 is 15 residues long. The germline V gene has CDR1 MDHEN and CDR2 SYDVKM. The CDR3 region is CASSLWGGTNEKLFF. The CDR3 bases are TGTGCCAGCAGTTTATGGGGGGGGACTAATGAAAAACTGTTTTTT.

The chain employs TRBV6-1 and TRBJ1-2; 7 positions match TRBD1. The CDR3 is 15 amino acids. Trimming at V came to 6 bases and at J to 0 bases, leaving 7 bases not matched to a gene. Per the germline V gene, CDR1 is MNHNS and CDR2 is SASEGT. CDR3 sequence: CASRLTGATNYGYTF. The CDR3 DNA reads as TGTGCCAGCAGGCTTACAGGGGCAACTAACTATGGCTACACCTTC.